Below, 16 T cell receptor beta chains from the same sample are listed, as sequenced in a study of shared clonotypes between healthy human individuals. Sequencing used immunoSEQ multiplex PCR; TCRdb keeps in-frame clones, though not all of them. The table records 400,000 to 500,000 clones, 70% to 80% of them present only once. What was sequenced was PBMCs. The receptors shown here come from a woman aged 40 to 50 in good health. Some clones in this sample may be carry-over from other donors' samples.

The genes are TRBV7-8 and TRBJ2-7; perhaps D is TRBD1 or TRBD2 (5 bases each). The CDR3 has 16 amino acids. CDR1 is SGHVS and CDR2 is FQNEAQ in the germline V gene. Trimming stripped 5 bases from V and 2 bases from J, with 19 bases between. CDR3: CASSNPGPSGAYEQYF. The CDR3 coding sequence is TGTGCCAGCAGCAATCCGGGGCCCTCAGGAGCCTACGAGCAGTACTTC.

This clone was detected many times. V usage is TRBV18 and J usage is TRBJ2-7; D call uncertain. The germline V gene encodes CDR1 KGHSH and CDR2 LQKENI. CDR3 size: 13 residues. The V and J ends lost 4 bases and 2 bases respectively, with 9 bases between them. As DNA, the CDR3 is TGTGCCAGCTCACGCAGCGAGGCCTACGAGCAGTACTTC. It codes for CASSRSEAYEQYF.

The V call is TRBV5-1, the J call TRBJ1-1; D possibly corresponds to TRBD1 (5 bases). CDR3 length equals 12 residues. Germline loops: CDR1 SGHRS, CDR2 YFSETQ. Trimming removed 0 bases from V and 9 bases from J, with 9 bases in between. The CDR3 here is CASSLGGRQAFF. The DNA of the CDR3 is TGCGCCAGCAGCTTGGGGGGGAGGCAAGCTTTCTTT.

The chain joins TRBV28 to TRBJ2-7; D unclear. V shed 5 bases and J shed 12 bases, with 14 bases lying between them. This CDR3 contains 11 residues. The germline V gene has CDR1 MDHEN and CDR2 SYDVKM. CDR3 nucleotides: TGTGCCAGCAGTACTCAACTGGGGTCGTACTTC. This sequence encodes CASSTQLGSYF.

On this clone: A far larger clone is just one base off, so this is likely a read error. Other DNA sequences in this sample translate to the same CDR3. CDR3 amino acids: CASSLEYFGTDTQYF. CDR3 nucleotides: TGTGCCAGCAGCTTAGAGTACTTCGGCACGGATACGCAGTATTTT. The J gene is TRBJ2-3, the V gene TRBV7-8; no clear D. The CDR3 contains 15 residues. Looked up from germline, CDR1 is SGHVS and CDR2 is FQNEAQ.

V gene TRBV7-8 combines with J gene TRBJ2-1, with D perhaps TRBD2 (5 bases). CDR1 is SGHVS, CDR2 FQNEAQ, per germline. The V end lost 0 bases, the J end lost 7 bases, and 10 bases lay between the germline ends. This CDR3 is built from 14 residues. The DNA for the CDR3 is TGTGCCAGCAGCTTAGCGCTTACTAGGAATGAGCAGTTCTTC. The encoded protein is CASSLALTRNEQFF.

The V gene is TRBV15, the J gene TRBJ2-3; TRBD2 agrees at 8 bases. Per the germline V gene, CDR1 is LNHNV and CDR2 is YYDKDF (reference sequence). Losses at the gene ends were 0 bases for V and 5 bases for J; bases not matched to a gene: 10. The CDR3 is 17 amino acids. DNA for the CDR3: TGTGCCACCAGCAGAGATATAGCGGGAAGGTTGGGAGATACGCAGTATTTT. It translates to CATSRDIAGRLGDTQYF.

J is TRBJ2-3 and V is TRBV5-1; 11 bases line up with TRBD2. The CDR3 is made up of 16 amino acids. Germline V CDR1 and CDR2: SGHRS, YFSETQ. V gave up 3 bases and J gave up 0 bases; unmatched junction bases: 3. The CDR3 reads CASSSRTSGSTDTQYF. The CDR3 nucleotides are TGCGCCAGCAGCTCCCGGACTAGCGGGAGCACAGATACGCAGTATTTT.

The chain carries TRBV7-9 and TRBJ1-4; D is uncertain. V lost 3 bases and J lost 3, with 8 bases in between. CDR1 is SEHNR, CDR2 FQNEAQ, per germline (reference sequence). The CDR3 runs 14 residues. The CDR3 nucleotides are TGTGCCAGCAGCTTCCAGGACCCTAATGAAAAACTGTTTTTT. Amino acids: CASSFQDPNEKLFF.

The chain employs TRBV4-1 and TRBJ2-1; 8 nucleotides agree with TRBD2. The CDR3 extends over 16 amino acids. CDR1 and CDR2 (germline): MGHRA, YSYEKL. Trimming at V came to 3 bases and at J to 3 bases, leaving 7 bases not matched to a gene. CDR3 sequence: CASSHRAGDRYNEQFF. CDR3 DNA sequence: TGCGCCAGCAGCCACCGAGCGGGAGACCGCTACAATGAGCAGTTCTTC.

V and J are TRBV7-8 and TRBJ2-2; D is ambiguous. V was pared by 6 bases and J by 3 bases, with 8 bases between. The CDR3 is 13 residues long. Germline lookup yields CDR1 SGHVS and CDR2 FQNEAQ. As DNA, the CDR3 is TGTGCCAGCAGTTACACGGACACCGGGGAGCTGTTTTTT. Its protein product is CASSYTDTGELFF.

V gene TRBV5-6 combines with J gene TRBJ2-1, with D possibly TRBD2 on 5 matching bases. V gave up 4 bases and J gave up 5 bases, with 16 bases separating them. The CDR3 sequence is 15 residues long. Germline lookup yields CDR1 SGHDT and CDR2 YYEEEE. The CDR3 sequence: CASSGGRLIHNEQFF. The CDR3, as DNA: TGTGCCAGCAGCGGAGGACGACTAATTCACAATGAGCAGTTCTTC.

This chain uses TRBV4-3 with TRBJ2-1; D remains unclear. There are 14 residues in the CDR3. Germline V lookup: CDR1 LGHNA, CDR2 YSLEER. The germline V and J ends were trimmed by 5 bases and 6 bases, with 14 bases remaining between them. CDR3 nucleotide sequence: TGCGCCAGCAGCAGAACAGCCCGCCCCAATGAGCAGTTCTTC. Translation: CASSRTARPNEQFF.

This sequence joins TRBV7-2 and TRBJ2-3, with D unclear. Trimming left V 1 base short and J 4 bases short, with 9 bases between. CDR1 and CDR2 (germline): SGHTA, FQGNSA. This CDR3 is built from 14 residues. CDR3 coding DNA: TGTGCCAGCAGCTTAGAGGTCTTTGCAGATACGCAGTATTTT. Its translation: CASSLEVFADTQYF.

The rearrangement joins TRBV27 to TRBJ1-2, with D perhaps matching TRBD1 (6 bases). This CDR3 comprises 16 residues. Per the germline V gene, CDR1 is MNHEY and CDR2 is SMNVEV (reference sequence). The V gene lost 1 base and the J gene lost 4 bases, with 16 bases spanning the gap. DNA for the CDR3: TGTGCCAGCAGTTTATATGGACAGTCATACCCCTATGGCTACACCTTC. Protein product: CASSLYGQSYPYGYTF.

About this clone: Other DNA variants within this sample encode the same CDR3. The chain combines TRBV19 with TRBJ2-7; D possibly matches TRBD1 or TRBD2 (5 bases each). Germline V lookup: CDR1 LNHDA, CDR2 SQIVND (reference sequence). Deletions cut 3 bases from V and 0 bases from J, with 12 bases between. CDR3 length: 15 amino acids. CDR3 amino acids: CASSIGTGSSYEQYF. The CDR3 nucleotides are TGTGCCAGTAGTATCGGGACGGGAAGCTCCTACGAGCAGTACTTC.